This TCR beta chain was obtained from a study of T cell clones after liver transplantation. The trim removed 3 bases at V and 1 base at J, leaving 4 bases unmatched. The germline CDR1 and CDR2 sequences are SGHTA and FQGTGA. CDR3 length: 15 amino acids. This table comes from immunoSEQ multiplex PCR, and its TCRdb copy is limited to in-frame clones, with some not included. The sample lists some 1,300 clones; roughly 27% were seen once. Sequencing of dividing CFSE-low cells from the MLR defined alloreactive TCRbeta sequences. Concerning this clone: Its antigen is unidentified.

Sequencing was performed on CD8+ T cells from PBMCs cultured with third-party cells. The rearrangement uses TRBV7-3 and TRBJ2-5, with 8 bases identical to TRBD2. This clonotype was obtained from a human patient who received a liver transplant. Some T cells may be transferred from the graft donor. CDR3 coding DNA: TGTGCCAGCAGCTTGGCGGGGGGAATCCAAGAGACCCAGTACTTC. It is translated as CASSLAGGIQETQYF.